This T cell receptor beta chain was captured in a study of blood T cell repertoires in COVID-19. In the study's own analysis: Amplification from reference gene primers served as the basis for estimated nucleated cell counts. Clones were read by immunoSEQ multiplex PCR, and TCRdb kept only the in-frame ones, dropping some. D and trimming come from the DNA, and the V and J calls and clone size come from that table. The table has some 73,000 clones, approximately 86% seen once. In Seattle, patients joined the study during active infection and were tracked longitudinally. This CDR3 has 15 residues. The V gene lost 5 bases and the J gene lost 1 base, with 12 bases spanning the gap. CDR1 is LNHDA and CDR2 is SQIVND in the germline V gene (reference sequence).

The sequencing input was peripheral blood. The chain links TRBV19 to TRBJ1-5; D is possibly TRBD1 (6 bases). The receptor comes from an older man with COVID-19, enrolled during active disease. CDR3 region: CASSSRTGSNQPQHF. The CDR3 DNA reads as TGTGCCAGTAGTTCTAGAACAGGGAGCAATCAGCCCCAGCATTTT.